A single sample gave rise to the 25 T cell receptor beta chains below, sequenced in a study of blood T cell repertoires in COVID-19. TCRdb's copy holds only in-frame clones and misses some; the assay was immunoSEQ multiplex PCR. The sample holds hundreds of thousands of clones, roughly 84% seen once. The sample taken for sequencing was PBMCs or T cells enriched from blood (not recorded which). The receptors come from a woman in her late teens or twenties who had been exposed to COVID-19.

This clone was seen once. Additional DNA sequences in this sample encode the identical CDR3. V and J are TRBV19 and TRBJ1-1, with 9 bases lining up with TRBD1. V trimming: 3 bases; J trimming: 2 bases; junction bases outside the gene matches: 1. The CDR3 totals 14 residues. The germline gives CDR1 LNHDA, CDR2 SQIVND (reference sequence). CDR3 nucleotides: TGTGCCAGTAGTATGGGACAGGGAAACACTGAAGCTTTCTTT. It yields the protein CASSMGQGNTEAFF.

This sequence joins TRBV27 and TRBJ1-3, with a weak D call TRBD1 (5 bases). V was pared by 5 bases and J by 0 bases, with 14 bases between. There are 16 residues in the CDR3. Germline V gene data show CDR1 as MNHEY and CDR2 as SMNVEV (reference sequence). The CDR3 sequence: CASSPGHLRSGNTIYF. The CDR3 DNA is TGTGCCAGCAGTCCCGGACATTTACGCTCTGGAAACACCATATATTTT.

This chain connects TRBV11-2 to TRBJ2-3; 11 bases line up with TRBD2. V shed 0 bases and J 2 bases; nucleotides not matched to a gene: 13. Germline CDR1 reads SGHAT; CDR2 reads FQNNGV. The CDR3 totals 20 residues. The CDR3 is CASSLEPPLAGGRDTDTQYF. CDR3 nucleotide sequence: TGTGCCAGCAGCTTAGAGCCGCCCCTAGCGGGAGGTAGGGACACAGATACGCAGTATTTT.

The V gene is TRBV6-5, the J gene TRBJ2-7, with D unresolved. Germline V gene lookup returns CDR1 MNHEY and CDR2 SVGAGI. The CDR3 length is 13 residues. V was trimmed by 5 bases and J by 1 base, leaving 9 bases between them. The CDR3 DNA is TGTGCCAGCAGTCTCGGTTCGTCCTACGAGCAGTACTTC. Its translation: CASSLGSSYEQYF.

Comment on this clone: The same CDR3 can be traced to other DNA sequences in this sample. The V call is TRBV5-1, the J call TRBJ2-1, with unresolved D. The CDR3 is made up of 15 amino acids. The germline CDR1 and CDR2 sequences are SGHRS and YFSETQ. Deletions cut 0 bases from V and 0 bases from J, with 7 bases between. This CDR3 is CASSLGGSSYNEQFF. DNA of the CDR3: TGCGCCAGCAGCTTGGGCGGAAGCTCCTACAATGAGCAGTTCTTC.

The CDR3 spells CSVEGTREVIDSYNEQFF. CDR3 bases: TGCAGCGTTGAGGGGACCCGGGAGGTAATCGACTCCTACAATGAGCAGTTCTTC. The V gene is TRBV29-1, the J gene TRBJ2-1; 7 bases align to TRBD2. Germline CDR1 and CDR2: SQVTM and ANQGSEA. The ends lost 3 bases at V and 0 bases at J; junction bases unmatched: 14. The CDR3 covers 18 residues.

The V call is TRBV4-3, the J call TRBJ1-2, with TRBD1 identical over 11 bases. From germline, CDR1 is LGHNA and CDR2 YSLEER. This CDR3 is built from 14 residues. V was pared by 3 bases and J by 8 bases, with 5 bases of the junction left unmatched. CDR3 sequence (DNA): TGCGCCAGCAGCCAGGACAGGGGGCCTGGGGGCTACACCTTC. Amino acids: CASSQDRGPGGYTF.

The rearrangement links TRBV10-2 to TRBJ1-6; 9 bases are shared with TRBD1. Germline V lookup: CDR1 WSHSY, CDR2 SAAADI. This CDR3 is built from 14 residues. The J segment lost 11 bases and the V segment lost 6 bases, leaving 8 bases of the junction unmatched. In nucleotides, the CDR3 is TGCGCCAGCAGGGACGGACAGGGGATTACACCCCTCCACTTT. Residues: CASRDGQGITPLHF.

The chain uses TRBV7-2 and TRBJ1-2; 7 nucleotides match TRBD1. Trimming cost V 3 bases and J 1 base; bases outside gene matches: 2. From germline, CDR1 is SGHTA and CDR2 FQGNSA. This CDR3 is built from 14 residues. DNA of the CDR3: TGTGCCAGCAGCTTCGGGACAGTTAACTATGGCTACACCTTC. Protein product: CASSFGTVNYGYTF. The whole variable domain, remainder taken from reference TRBV7-2 and TRBJ1-2, is GAGVSQSPSNKVTEKGKDVELRCDPISGHTALYWYRQSLGQGLEFLIYFQGNSAPDKSGLPSDRFSAERTGGSVSTLTIQRTQQEDSAVYLCASSFGTVNYGYTFGSGTRLTVV.

J is TRBJ2-1 and V is TRBV5-1; weak D call: TRBD1 (6 bases). The CDR3 is 16 residues long. V lost 0 bases and J 5 bases, leaving 15 bases between the germline ends. The germline gives CDR1 SGHRS, CDR2 YFSETQ. The CDR3 sequence is CASSLVTGMGNNEQFF. CDR3 nucleotides: TGCGCCAGCAGCTTGGTCACAGGGATGGGGAACAATGAGCAGTTCTTC.

This chain joins TRBV30 and TRBJ1-6; 7 bases are shared with TRBD1. The CDR3 covers 13 residues. V was pared by 6 bases and J by 10 bases, with 9 bases of the junction left unmatched. Germline loops: CDR1 GTSNPN, CDR2 SVGIG (reference sequence). The CDR3 bases are TGTGCCTGCCTAGACAGGGAGAACTCACCCCTCCACTTT. This gives the protein CACLDRENSPLHF.

The genes are TRBV4-2 and TRBJ2-7; TRBD2 agrees at 10 bases. The V gene end was trimmed by 4 bases and the J gene end by 3 bases; junction bases not matched to a gene: 15. CDR1 LGHNA and CDR2 YNFKEQ come from the germline V gene. The CDR3 extends over 18 amino acids. CDR3: CASSPPLPSGGLLYEQYF. The CDR3 DNA sequence: TGTGCCAGCAGCCCACCCCTACCTAGCGGGGGACTTCTCTACGAGCAGTACTTC.

The chain combines TRBV11-2 with TRBJ1-4; D gene ambiguous. Germline lookup yields CDR1 SGHAT and CDR2 FQNNGV. Trimming took off 5 bases at V and 4 bases at J, with 14 bases between the two ends. The CDR3 totals 15 residues. The chain's CDR3 is CASSQGGPINEKLFF. Here the CDR3 DNA reads TGTGCCAGCAGCCAAGGAGGTCCGATTAATGAAAAACTGTTTTTT.

CDR3 in DNA: TGTGCCAGCAGCTTAGGCGGGGGATTTTACGAGCAGTACTTC. Amino acid sequence: CASSLGGGFYEQYF. The V gene is TRBV7-2, the J gene TRBJ2-7; 7 bases agree with TRBD2. The germline V gene encodes CDR1 SGHTA and CDR2 FQGNSA. V shed 1 base and J 4 bases; nucleotides not matched to a gene: 4. There are 14 residues in the CDR3. The variable domain in full, with the rest retrieved from reference TRBV7-2 and TRBJ2-7, is GAGVSQSPSNKVTEKGKDVELRCDPISGHTALYWYRQSLGQGLEFLIYFQGNSAPDKSGLPSDRFSAERTGGSVSTLTIQRTQQEDSAVYLCASSLGGGFYEQYFGPGTRLTVT.

This clone was detected once. The chain carries TRBV6-5 and TRBJ2-2; 9 nucleotides line up with TRBD1. V lost 4 bases to trimming and J lost 6 bases; unmatched junction nucleotides: 9. The CDR3 covers 16 residues. Germline V gives CDR1 MNHEY, CDR2 SVGAGI. CDR3 residues: CASSSRRQGGAGELFF. Here the CDR3 DNA reads TGTGCCAGCAGTTCCCGCAGACAGGGGGGGGCCGGGGAGCTGTTTTTT.

This clone appeared a single time. This chain connects TRBV30 to TRBJ1-1; D gene uncertain. Germline loops: CDR1 GTSNPN, CDR2 SVGIG (reference sequence). This CDR3 is built from 14 residues. V was pared by 4 bases and J by 0 bases, with 12 bases between. The CDR3 sequence is CAWIKFGVNTEAFF. The CDR3, as DNA: TGTGCCTGGATAAAATTCGGGGTGAACACTGAAGCTTTCTTT.

The chain carries TRBV4-1 and TRBJ2-7; D remains ambiguous. CDR1 and CDR2 (germline): MGHRA, YSYEKL. The CDR3 length is 14 residues. V was clipped by 3 bases and J by 2 bases, with 11 bases between them. CDR3 in amino acids: CASSHTALTYEQYF. CDR3 nucleotides: TGCGCCAGCAGCCATACTGCCCTGACCTACGAGCAGTACTTC.

The chain carries TRBV7-3 and TRBJ2-1, with TRBD2 matching over 10 bases. The CDR3 is made up of 16 amino acids. V shed 2 bases, J shed 6 bases, and the junction held 7 bases outside the gene matches. Germline V gives CDR1 SGHTA, CDR2 FQGTGA. CDR3 sequence: CASSLVNSGGFNEQFF. The DNA of the CDR3 is TGTGCCAGCAGCTTAGTGAATAGCGGGGGGTTCAATGAGCAGTTCTTC.

V gene TRBV28 combines with J gene TRBJ2-7; tentative D call: TRBD1 (5 bases). Deletions cut 5 bases from V and 6 bases from J, with 23 bases between. This CDR3 has 16 residues. From germline, CDR1 is MDHEN and CDR2 SYDVKM. CDR3 bases: TGTGCCAGCAGTCCAACGTGGGGCTCCCTGGCCGTCGAGCAGTACTTC. Encoded protein: CASSPTWGSLAVEQYF.

With regard to this clone: The same CDR3 can be traced to other DNA sequences in this sample. The genes are TRBV28 and TRBJ2-1; D is unresolved. Trimming took 6 bases from V and 4 from J, leaving 4 bases between them. Per germline, CDR1 MDHEN and CDR2 SYDVKM. The CDR3 sequence is 11 residues long. CDR3 in DNA: TGTGCCAGCAGCCATTACAATGAGCAGTTCTTC. Protein: CASSHYNEQFF.

This chain joins TRBV27 and TRBJ1-4; D is ambiguous. In germline, CDR1 is MNHEY, CDR2 SMNVEV (reference sequence). This CDR3 is built from 12 residues. The CDR3 spells CGVLWENEKLFF. In nucleotides, the CDR3 is TGTGGAGTTCTGTGGGAGAATGAAAAACTGTTTTTT.

The sample holds one count of this clone. The genes are TRBV6-2 or TRBV6-3 and TRBJ2-6; D gene unclear. This CDR3 has 16 residues. CDR1 is MNHEY and CDR2 is SVGEGT in the germline V gene. V lost 5 bases and J lost 0, with 11 bases in between. CDR3 residues: CASSPHSGSGANVLTF. The CDR3 DNA reads as TGTGCCAGCAGTCCCCACTCAGGCTCTGGGGCCAACGTCCTGACTTTC.

The rearrangement joins TRBV28 to TRBJ2-3, with 10 bases that match TRBD1. Germline V gives CDR1 MDHEN, CDR2 SYDVKM. V gave up 1 base and J gave up 3 bases; unmatched junction bases: 1. The length of the CDR3 is 15 residues. CDR3: CASSLLDRGTDTQYF. CDR3 in DNA: TGTGCCAGCAGTTTATTGGACAGGGGGACAGATACGCAGTATTTT. The full variable domain, in which reference TRBV28 and TRBJ2-3 provide the parts outside the CDR3, is DVKVTQSSRYLVKRTGEKVFLECVQDMDHENMFWYRQDPGLGLRLIYFSYDVKMKEKGDIPEGYSVSREKKERFSLILESASTNQTSMYLCASSLLDRGTDTQYFGPGTRLTVL.

J is TRBJ1-5 and V is TRBV7-9; 8 bases fit TRBD1. With 1 base clipped from V and 4 bases from J, the junction kept 6 bases outside the gene matches. The CDR3 has 16 amino acids. Germline CDR1 is SEHNR and CDR2 is FQNEAQ (reference sequence). CDR3 residues: CASSLGAGGRNQPQHF. The DNA for the CDR3 is TGTGCCAGCAGCTTAGGGGCAGGGGGCAGGAATCAGCCCCAGCATTTT.

This rearrangement joins TRBV29-1 to TRBJ2-1, with 7 bases identical to TRBD2. Per germline, CDR1 SQVTM and CDR2 ANQGSEA. The CDR3 extends over 14 amino acids. Germline trimming cut 4 bases from V and 2 bases from J; bases unmatched to any gene: 5. CDR3 in DNA: TGCAGCGTTGTCGGTGGGAGGGCCTACAATGAGCAGTTCTTC. Translation gives CSVVGGRAYNEQFF.